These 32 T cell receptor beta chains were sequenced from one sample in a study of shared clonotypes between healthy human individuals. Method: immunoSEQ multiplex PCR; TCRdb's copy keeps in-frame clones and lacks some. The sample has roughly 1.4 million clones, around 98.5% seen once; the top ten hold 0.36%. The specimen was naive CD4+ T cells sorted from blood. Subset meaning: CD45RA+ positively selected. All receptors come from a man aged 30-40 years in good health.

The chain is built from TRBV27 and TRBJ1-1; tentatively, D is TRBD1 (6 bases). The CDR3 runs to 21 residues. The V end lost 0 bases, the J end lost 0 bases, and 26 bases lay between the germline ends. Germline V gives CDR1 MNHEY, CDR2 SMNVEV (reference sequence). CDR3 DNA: TGTGCCAGCAGTTTATCGCGGAGGGCATTAATACAGGGAGAATTGAACACTGAAGCTTTCTTT. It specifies CASSLSRRALIQGELNTEAFF.

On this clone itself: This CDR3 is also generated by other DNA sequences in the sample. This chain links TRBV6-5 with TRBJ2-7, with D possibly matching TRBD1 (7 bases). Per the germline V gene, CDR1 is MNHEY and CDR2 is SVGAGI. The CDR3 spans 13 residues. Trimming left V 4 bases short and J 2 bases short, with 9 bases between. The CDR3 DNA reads TGTGCCAGCAGTTCAGGGGGGACCTACGAGCAGTACTTC. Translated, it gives CASSSGGTYEQYF.

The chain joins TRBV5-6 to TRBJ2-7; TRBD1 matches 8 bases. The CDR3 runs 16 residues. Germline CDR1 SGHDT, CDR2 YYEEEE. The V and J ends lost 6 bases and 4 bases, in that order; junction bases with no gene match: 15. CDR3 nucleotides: TGTGCCAGCACCGAGACAGGGGACCCTATTCCTTACGAGCAGTACTTC. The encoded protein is CASTETGDPIPYEQYF.

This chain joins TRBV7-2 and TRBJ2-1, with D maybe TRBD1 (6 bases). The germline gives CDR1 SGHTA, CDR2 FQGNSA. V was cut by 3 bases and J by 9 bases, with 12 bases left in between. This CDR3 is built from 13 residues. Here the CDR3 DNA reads TGTGCCAGCAGCTTGTGGGGGCTAGGTGAGCAGTTCTTC. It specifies CASSLWGLGEQFF.

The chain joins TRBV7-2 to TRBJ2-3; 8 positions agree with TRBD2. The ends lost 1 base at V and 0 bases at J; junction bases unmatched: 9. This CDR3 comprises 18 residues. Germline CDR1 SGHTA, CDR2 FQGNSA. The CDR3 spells CASSLGGGLGESTDTQYF. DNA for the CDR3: TGTGCCAGCAGCTTAGGGGGGGGACTAGGCGAAAGCACAGATACGCAGTATTTT.

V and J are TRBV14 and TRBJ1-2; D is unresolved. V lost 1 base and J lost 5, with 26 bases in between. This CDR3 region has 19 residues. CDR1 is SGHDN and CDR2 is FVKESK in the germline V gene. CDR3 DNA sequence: TGTGCCAGCAGCCAAGTAAGGTCGCAGGTGGATTCTAAGAGGTATGGCTACACCTTC. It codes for CASSQVRSQVDSKRYGYTF.

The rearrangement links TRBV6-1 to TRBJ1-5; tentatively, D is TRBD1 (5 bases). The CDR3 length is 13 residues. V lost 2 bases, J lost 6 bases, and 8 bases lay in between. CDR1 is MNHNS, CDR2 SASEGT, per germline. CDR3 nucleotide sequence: TGTGCCAGCAGTGAAAGGGGCGCTCAGCCCCAGCATTTT. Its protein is CASSERGAQPQHF.

CDR3 in DNA: TGTGCCAGCAGCTTCGCCGGGACTAGCGGGGATACGCAGTATTTT. Translation gives CASSFAGTSGDTQYF. The V gene is TRBV6-5, the J gene TRBJ2-3; 12 bases match TRBD2. Germline CDR1 and CDR2: MNHEY and SVGAGI. J was trimmed by 6 bases and V by 6 bases; bases with no gene match: 7. The CDR3 has 15 amino acids.

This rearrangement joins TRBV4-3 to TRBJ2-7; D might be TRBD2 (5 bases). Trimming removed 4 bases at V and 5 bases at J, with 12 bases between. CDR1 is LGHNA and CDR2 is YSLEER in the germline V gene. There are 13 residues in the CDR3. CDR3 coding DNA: TGCGCCAGCAGCCGTACTAGGTTCGACGAGCAGTACTTC. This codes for CASSRTRFDEQYF.

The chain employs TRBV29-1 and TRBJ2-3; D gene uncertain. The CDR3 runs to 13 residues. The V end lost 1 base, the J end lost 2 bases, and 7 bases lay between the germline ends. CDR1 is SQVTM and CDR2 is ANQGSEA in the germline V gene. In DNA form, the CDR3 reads TGCAGCGTTGAAGCCAGCCCCACAGATACGCAGTATTTT. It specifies CSVEASPTDTQYF.

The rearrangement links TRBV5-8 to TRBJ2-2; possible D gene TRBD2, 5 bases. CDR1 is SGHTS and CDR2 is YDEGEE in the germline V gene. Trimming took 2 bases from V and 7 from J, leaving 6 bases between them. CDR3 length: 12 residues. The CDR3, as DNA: TGTGCCAGCAGCTTCAGCGGCGGGGAGCTGTTTTTT. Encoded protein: CASSFSGGELFF.

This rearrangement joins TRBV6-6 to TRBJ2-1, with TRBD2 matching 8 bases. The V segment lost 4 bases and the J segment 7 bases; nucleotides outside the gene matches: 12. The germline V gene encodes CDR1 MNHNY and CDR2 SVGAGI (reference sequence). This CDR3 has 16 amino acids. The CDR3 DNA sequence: TGTGCCAGCAGTTCCCCCGGGCGGGAGGTTTCTAATGAGCAGTTCTTC. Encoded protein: CASSSPGREVSNEQFF.

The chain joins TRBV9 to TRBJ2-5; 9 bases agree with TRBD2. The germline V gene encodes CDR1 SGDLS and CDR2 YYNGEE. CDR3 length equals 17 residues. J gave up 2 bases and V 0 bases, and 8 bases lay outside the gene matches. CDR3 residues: CASSVDPSGTTQETQYF. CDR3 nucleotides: TGTGCCAGCAGCGTAGATCCTAGCGGGACAACGCAAGAGACCCAGTACTTC.

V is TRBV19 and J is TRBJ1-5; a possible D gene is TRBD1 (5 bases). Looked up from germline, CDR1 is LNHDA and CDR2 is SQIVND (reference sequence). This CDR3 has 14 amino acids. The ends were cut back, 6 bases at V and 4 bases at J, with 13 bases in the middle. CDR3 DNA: TGTGCCAGTAGACAGGTGCGGGCGAATCAGCCCCAGCATTTT. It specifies CASRQVRANQPQHF. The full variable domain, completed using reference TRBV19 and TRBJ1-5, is DGGITQSPKYLFRKEGQNVTLSCEQNLNHDAMYWYRQDPGQGLRLIYYSQIVNDFQKGDIAEGYSVSREKKESFPLTVTSAQKNPTAFYLCASRQVRANQPQHFGDGTRLSIL.

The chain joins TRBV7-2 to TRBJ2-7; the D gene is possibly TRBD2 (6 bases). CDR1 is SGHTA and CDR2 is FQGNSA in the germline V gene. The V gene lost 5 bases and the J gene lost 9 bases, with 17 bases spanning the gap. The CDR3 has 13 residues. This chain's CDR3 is CASSRPGVLGQYF. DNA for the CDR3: TGTGCCAGCAGCCGACCGGGGGTGTTGGGGCAGTACTTC. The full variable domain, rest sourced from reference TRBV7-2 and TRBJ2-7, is GAGVSQSPSNKVTEKGKDVELRCDPISGHTALYWYRQSLGQGLEFLIYFQGNSAPDKSGLPSDRFSAERTGGSVSTLTIQRTQQEDSAVYLCASSRPGVLGQYFGPGTRLTVT.

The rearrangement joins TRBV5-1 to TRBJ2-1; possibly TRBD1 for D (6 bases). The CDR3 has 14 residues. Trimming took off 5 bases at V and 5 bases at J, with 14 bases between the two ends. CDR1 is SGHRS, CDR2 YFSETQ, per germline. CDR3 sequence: CASRGRTVNNEQFF. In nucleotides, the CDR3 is TGCGCCAGCAGGGGCCGGACAGTTAACAATGAGCAGTTCTTC.

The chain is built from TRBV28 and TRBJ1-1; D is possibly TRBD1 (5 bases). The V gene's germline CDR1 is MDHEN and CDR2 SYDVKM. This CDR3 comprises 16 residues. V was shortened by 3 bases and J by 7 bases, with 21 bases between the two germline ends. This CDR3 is CASSLLRGGGQSEAFF. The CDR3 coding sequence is TGTGCCAGCAGTTTGCTGCGGGGGGGTGGCCAGAGTGAAGCTTTCTTT.

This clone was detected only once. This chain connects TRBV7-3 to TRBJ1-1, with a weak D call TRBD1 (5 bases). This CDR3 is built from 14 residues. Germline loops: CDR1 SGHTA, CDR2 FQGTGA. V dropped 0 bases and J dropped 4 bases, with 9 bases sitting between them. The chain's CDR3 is CASSLTVGGTEAFF. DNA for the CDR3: TGTGCCAGCAGCTTAACGGTCGGGGGCACTGAAGCTTTCTTT.

The CDR3 is CASSLDGAGTYEQYF. CDR3 sequence (DNA): TGTGCCAGCAGTCTCGATGGGGCCGGGACCTACGAGCAGTACTTC. The chain recombines TRBV14 with TRBJ2-7; D could derive from TRBD1 or TRBD2 (5 bases each). Per the germline V gene, CDR1 is SGHDN and CDR2 is FVKESK. The CDR3 extends over 15 amino acids. The ends were cut back, 6 bases at V and 2 bases at J, with 17 bases in the middle.

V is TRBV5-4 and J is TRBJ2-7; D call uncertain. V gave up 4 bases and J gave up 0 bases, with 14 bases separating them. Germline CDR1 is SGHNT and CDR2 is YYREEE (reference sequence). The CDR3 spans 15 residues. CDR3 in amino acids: CASSPSGAFSYEQYF. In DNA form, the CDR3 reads TGTGCCAGCAGCCCATCCGGCGCCTTCTCCTACGAGCAGTACTTC.

CDR3 amino acids: CASSPGQGHGELFF. The CDR3, as DNA: TGTGCCAGCAGTCCGGGACAGGGCCACGGGGAGCTGTTTTTT. The chain employs TRBV6-5 and TRBJ2-2; 9 bases line up with TRBD1. The CDR3 sequence is 14 residues long. The junction had 5 bases not matched to a gene; V was cut back by 5 bases and J by 7 bases. Germline loops: CDR1 MNHEY, CDR2 SVGAGI.

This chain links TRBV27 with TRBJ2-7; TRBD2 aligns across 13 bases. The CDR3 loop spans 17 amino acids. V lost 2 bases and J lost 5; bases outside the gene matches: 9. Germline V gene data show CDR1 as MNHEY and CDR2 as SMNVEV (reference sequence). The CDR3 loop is CASSLRGRTSGRDEQYF. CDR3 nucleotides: TGTGCCAGCAGTTTAAGAGGGAGGACTAGCGGGAGAGACGAGCAGTACTTC.

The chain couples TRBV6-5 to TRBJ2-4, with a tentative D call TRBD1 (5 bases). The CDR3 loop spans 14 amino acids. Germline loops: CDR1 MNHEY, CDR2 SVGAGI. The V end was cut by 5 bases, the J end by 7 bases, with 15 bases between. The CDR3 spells CASSEQVSFNIQYF. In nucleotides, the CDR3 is TGTGCCAGCAGTGAACAGGTGTCCTTTAACATTCAGTACTTC.

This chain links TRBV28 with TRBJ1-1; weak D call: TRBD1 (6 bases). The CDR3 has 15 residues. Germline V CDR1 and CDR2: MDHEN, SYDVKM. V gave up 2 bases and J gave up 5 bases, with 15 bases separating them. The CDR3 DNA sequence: TGTGCCAGCAGTTTAGATACTTGGACAGCGACTGAAGCTTTCTTT. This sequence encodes CASSLDTWTATEAFF. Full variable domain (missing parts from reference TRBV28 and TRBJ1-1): DVKVTQSSRYLVKRTGEKVFLECVQDMDHENMFWYRQDPGLGLRLIYFSYDVKMKEKGDIPEGYSVSREKKERFSLILESASTNQTSMYLCASSLDTWTATEAFFGQGTRLTVV.

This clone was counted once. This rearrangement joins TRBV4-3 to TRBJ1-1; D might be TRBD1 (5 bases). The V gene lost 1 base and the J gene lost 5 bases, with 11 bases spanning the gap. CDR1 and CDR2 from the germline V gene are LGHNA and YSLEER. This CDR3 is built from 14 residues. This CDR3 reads CASSQGHRRTEAFF. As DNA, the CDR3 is TGCGCCAGCAGCCAAGGGCACAGGAGAACTGAAGCTTTCTTT.

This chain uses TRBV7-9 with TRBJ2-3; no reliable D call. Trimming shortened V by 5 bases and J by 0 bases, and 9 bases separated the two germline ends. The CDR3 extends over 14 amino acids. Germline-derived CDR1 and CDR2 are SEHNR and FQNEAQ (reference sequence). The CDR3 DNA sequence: TGTGCCAGCAGCCAGATCGGTAGCACAGATACGCAGTATTTT. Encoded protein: CASSQIGSTDTQYF.

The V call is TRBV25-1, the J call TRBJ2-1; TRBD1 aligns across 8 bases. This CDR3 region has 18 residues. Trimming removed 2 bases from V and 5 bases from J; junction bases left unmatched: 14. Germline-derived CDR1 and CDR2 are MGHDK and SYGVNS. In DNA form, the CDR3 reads TGTGCCAGCAGTGAAAGGACAGGGATGTTCCTCGCCAACAATGAGCAGTTCTTC. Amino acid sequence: CASSERTGMFLANNEQFF.

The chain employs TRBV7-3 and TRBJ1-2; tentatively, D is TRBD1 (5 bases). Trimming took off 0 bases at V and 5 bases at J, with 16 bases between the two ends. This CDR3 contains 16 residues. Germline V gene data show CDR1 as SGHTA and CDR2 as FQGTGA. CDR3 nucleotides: TGTGCCAGCAGCTTAACGGGGATCGACAGCGCGTATGGCTACACCTTC. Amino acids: CASSLTGIDSAYGYTF. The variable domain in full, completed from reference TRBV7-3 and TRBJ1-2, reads GAGVSQTPSNKVTEKGKYVELRCDPISGHTALYWYRQSLGQGPEFLIYFQGTGAADDSGLPNDRFFAVRPEGSVSTLKIQRTERGDSAVYLCASSLTGIDSAYGYTFGSGTRLTVV.

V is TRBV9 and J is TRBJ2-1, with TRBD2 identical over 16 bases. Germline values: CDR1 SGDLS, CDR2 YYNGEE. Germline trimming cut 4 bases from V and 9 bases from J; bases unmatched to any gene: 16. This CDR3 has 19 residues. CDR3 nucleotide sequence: TGTGCCAGCAGCTCCTCCGGGACTAGCGGGAGGGCCGGATCTGCTGAGCAGTTCTTC. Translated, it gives CASSSSGTSGRAGSAEQFF.

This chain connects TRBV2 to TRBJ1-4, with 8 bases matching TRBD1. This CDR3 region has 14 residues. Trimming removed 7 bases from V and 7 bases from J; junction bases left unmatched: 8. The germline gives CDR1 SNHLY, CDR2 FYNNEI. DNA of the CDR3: TGTGCCAGCAACAACAGGGGGACGGGTGAAAAACTGTTTTTT. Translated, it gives CASNNRGTGEKLFF.

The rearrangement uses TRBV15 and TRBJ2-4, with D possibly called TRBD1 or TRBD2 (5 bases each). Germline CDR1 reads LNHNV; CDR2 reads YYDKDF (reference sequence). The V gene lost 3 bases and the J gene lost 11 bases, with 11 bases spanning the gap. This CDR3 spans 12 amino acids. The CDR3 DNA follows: TGTGCCACCAGCAGGCCCATGGGACTTCAGTACTTC. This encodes CATSRPMGLQYF.

The CDR3 DNA sequence: TGTGCCAGCATTTCCTATAGCAATCAGCCCCAGCATTTT. Amino acid sequence: CASISYSNQPQHF. V gene TRBV28 combines with J gene TRBJ1-5; unclear D gene. Germline V gene lookup returns CDR1 MDHEN and CDR2 SYDVKM. Deletions cut 7 bases from V and 0 bases from J, with 7 bases between. The CDR3 length is 13 residues.